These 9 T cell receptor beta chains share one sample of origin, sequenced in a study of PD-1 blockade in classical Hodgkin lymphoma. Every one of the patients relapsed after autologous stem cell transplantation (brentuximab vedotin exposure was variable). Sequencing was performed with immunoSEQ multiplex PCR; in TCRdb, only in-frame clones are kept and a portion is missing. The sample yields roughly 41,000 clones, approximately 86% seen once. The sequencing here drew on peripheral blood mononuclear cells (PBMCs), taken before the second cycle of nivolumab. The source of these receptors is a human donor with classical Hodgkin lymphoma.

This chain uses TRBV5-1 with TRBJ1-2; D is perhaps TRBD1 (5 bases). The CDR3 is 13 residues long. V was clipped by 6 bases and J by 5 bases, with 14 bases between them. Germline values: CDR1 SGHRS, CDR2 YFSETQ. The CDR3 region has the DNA TGCGCCAGCACTAAGGACGAGGGGTATGGCTACACCTTC. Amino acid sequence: CASTKDEGYGYTF.

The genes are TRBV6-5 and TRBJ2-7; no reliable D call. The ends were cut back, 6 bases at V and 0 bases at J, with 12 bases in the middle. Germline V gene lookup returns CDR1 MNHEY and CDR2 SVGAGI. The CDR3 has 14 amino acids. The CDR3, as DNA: TGTGCCAGCAGGCCCCCAGGCAGCTCCTACGAGCAGTACTTC. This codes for CASRPPGSSYEQYF.

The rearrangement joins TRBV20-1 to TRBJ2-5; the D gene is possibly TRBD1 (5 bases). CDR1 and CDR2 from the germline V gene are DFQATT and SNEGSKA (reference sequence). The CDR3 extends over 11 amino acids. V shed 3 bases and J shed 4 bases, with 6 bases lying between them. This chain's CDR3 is CSASTGETQYF. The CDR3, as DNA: TGCAGTGCTAGCACAGGAGAGACCCAGTACTTC.

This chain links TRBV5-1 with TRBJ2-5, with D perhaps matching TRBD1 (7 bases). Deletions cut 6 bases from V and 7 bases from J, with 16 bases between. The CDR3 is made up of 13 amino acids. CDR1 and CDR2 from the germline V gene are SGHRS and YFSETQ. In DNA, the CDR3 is TGCGCCAGCACCGACAGGGAGGAGGGGACCCAGTACTTC. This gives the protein CASTDREEGTQYF.

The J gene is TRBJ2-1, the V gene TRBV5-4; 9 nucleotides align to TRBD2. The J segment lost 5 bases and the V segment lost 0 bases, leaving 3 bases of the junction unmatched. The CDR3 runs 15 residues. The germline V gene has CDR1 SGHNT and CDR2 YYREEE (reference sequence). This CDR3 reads CASSLAIAGDNEQFF. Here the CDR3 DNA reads TGTGCCAGCAGCTTGGCCATAGCGGGAGACAATGAGCAGTTCTTC.

This chain's CDR3 is CASSQGEGGHTDTQYF. For the CDR3, the DNA is TGTGCCAGCAGCCAAGGAGAGGGAGGGCACACAGATACGCAGTATTTT. The rearrangement uses TRBV4-2 and TRBJ2-3; 7 nucleotides align to TRBD2. The J segment lost 2 bases and the V segment lost 1 base, leaving 6 bases of the junction unmatched. Germline V gene sequence: CDR1 LGHNA, CDR2 YNFKEQ. The CDR3 sequence is 16 residues long.

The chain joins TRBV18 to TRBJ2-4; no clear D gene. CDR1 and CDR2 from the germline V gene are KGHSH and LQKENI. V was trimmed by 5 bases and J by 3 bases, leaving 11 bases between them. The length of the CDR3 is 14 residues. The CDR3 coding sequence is TGTGCCAGCTCAGCCCGCGATTACAAAAACATTCAGTACTTC. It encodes CASSARDYKNIQYF.

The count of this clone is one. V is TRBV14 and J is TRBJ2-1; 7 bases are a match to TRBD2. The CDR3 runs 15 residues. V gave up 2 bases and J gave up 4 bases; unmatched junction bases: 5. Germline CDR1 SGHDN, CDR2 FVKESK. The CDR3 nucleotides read TGTGCCAGCAGCCAATACGCGGGAGCTTACAATGAGCAGTTCTTC. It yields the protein CASSQYAGAYNEQFF.

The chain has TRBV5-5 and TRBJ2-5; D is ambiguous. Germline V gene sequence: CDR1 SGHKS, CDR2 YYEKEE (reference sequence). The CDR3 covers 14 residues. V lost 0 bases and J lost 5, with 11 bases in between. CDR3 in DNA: TGTGCCAGCAGCTTGGGACGGTTGGGGGAGACCCAGTACTTC. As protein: CASSLGRLGETQYF.